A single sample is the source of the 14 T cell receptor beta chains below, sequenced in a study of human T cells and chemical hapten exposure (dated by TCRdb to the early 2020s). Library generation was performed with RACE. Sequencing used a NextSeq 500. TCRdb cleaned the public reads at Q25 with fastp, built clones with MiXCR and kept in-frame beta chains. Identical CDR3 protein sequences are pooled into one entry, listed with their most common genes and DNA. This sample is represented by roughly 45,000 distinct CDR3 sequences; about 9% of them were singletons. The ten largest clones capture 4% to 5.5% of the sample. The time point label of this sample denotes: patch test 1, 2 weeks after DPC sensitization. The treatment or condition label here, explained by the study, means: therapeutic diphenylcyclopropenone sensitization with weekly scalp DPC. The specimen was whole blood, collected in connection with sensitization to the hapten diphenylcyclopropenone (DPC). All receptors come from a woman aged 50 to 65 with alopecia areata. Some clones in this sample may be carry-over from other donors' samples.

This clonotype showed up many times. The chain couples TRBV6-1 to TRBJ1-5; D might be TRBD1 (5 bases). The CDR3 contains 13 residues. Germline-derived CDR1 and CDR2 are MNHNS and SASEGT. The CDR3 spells CAVLRDGNQPQHF. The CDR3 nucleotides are TGTGCTGTTCTCCGGGACGGCAATCAGCCCCAGCATTTT.

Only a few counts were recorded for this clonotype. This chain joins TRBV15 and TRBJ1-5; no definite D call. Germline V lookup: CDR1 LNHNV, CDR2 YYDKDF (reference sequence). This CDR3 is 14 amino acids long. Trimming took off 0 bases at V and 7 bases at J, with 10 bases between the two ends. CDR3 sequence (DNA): TGTGCCACCAGCAGAGATCGGGCCGCCCAGCCCCAGCATTTT. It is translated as CATSRDRAAQPQHF.

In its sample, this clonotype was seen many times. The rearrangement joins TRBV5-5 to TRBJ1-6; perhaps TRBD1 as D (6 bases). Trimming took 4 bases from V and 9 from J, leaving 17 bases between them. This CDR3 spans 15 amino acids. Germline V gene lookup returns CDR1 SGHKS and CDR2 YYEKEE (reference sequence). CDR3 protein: CASSRERDMRSPLHF. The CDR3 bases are TGTGCCAGCAGCCGGGAGCGGGACATGCGTTCACCCCTCCACTTT.

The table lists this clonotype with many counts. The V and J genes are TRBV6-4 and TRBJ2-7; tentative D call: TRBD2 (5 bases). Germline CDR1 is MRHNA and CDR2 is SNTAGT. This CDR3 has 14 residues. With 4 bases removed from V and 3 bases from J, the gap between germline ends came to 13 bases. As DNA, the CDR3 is TGTGCCAGCAGTGTGGGAGTGAGCGGCTACGAGCAGTACTTC. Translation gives CASSVGVSGYEQYF.

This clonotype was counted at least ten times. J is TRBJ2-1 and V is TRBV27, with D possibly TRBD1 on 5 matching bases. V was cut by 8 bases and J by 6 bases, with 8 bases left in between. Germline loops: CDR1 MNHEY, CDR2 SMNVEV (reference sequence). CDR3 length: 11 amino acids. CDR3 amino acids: CASGRVNEQFF. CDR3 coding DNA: TGTGCCAGCGGCAGGGTCAATGAGCAGTTCTTC.

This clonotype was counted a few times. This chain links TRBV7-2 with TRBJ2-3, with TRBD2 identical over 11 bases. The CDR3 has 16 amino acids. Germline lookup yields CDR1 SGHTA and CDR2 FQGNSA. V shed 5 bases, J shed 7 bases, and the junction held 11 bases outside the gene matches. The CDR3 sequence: CASSQTSGTGLNTQYF. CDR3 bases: TGTGCCAGCAGCCAGACTAGCGGGACCGGGTTGAATACGCAGTATTTT.

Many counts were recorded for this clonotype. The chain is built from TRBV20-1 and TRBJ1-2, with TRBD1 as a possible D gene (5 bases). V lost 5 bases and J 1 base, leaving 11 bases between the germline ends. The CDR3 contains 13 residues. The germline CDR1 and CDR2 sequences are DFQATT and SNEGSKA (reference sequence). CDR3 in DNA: TGCAGTGCTGTGTGGGGGATTAACTATGGCTACACCTTC. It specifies CSAVWGINYGYTF.

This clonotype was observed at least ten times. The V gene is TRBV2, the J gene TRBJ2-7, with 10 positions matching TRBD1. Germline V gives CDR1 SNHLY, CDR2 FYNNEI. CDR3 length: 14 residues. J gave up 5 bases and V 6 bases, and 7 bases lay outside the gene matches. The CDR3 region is CASRARQGADEQYF. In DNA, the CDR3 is TGTGCCAGCAGGGCCCGACAGGGGGCCGACGAGCAGTACTTC.

The CDR3 is CASSLDRVDYGYTF. CDR3 bases: TGTGCCAGCAGCCTGGACAGGGTGGACTATGGCTACACCTTC. The chain carries TRBV6-5 and TRBJ1-2; 8 bases fit TRBD1. Looked up from germline, CDR1 is MNHEY and CDR2 is SVGAGI. The CDR3 loop spans 14 amino acids. After removal of 6 bases from V and 3 bases from J, the junction contained 6 bases not matched to a gene.

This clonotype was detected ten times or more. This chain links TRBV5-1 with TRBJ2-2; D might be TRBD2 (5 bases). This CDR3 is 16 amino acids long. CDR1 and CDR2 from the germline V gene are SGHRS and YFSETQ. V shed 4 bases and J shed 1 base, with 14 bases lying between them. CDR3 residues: CASSLSTSGNTGELFF. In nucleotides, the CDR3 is TGCGCCAGCAGCCTCTCTACAAGCGGGAACACCGGGGAGCTGTTTTTT.

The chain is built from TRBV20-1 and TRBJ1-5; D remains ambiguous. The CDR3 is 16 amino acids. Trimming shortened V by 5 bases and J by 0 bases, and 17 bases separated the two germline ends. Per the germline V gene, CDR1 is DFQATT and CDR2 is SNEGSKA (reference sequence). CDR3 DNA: TGCAGTGCTTCACCGAGAGACATGTATAGCAATCAGCCCCAGCATTTT. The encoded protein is CSASPRDMYSNQPQHF.

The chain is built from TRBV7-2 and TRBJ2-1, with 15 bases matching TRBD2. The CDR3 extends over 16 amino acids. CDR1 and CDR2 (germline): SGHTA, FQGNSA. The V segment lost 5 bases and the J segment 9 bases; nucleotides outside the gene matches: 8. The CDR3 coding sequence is TGTGCCAGCAGCCAGGGACTAGCGGGAGGTGCGGGTGAGCAGTTCTTC. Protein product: CASSQGLAGGAGEQFF. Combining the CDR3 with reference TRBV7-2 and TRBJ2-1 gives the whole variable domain GAGVSQSPSNKVTEKGKDVELRCDPISGHTALYWYRQSLGQGLEFLIYFQGNSAPDKSGLPSDRFSAERTGGSVSTLTIQRTQQEDSAVYLCASSQGLAGGAGEQFFGPGTRLTVL.

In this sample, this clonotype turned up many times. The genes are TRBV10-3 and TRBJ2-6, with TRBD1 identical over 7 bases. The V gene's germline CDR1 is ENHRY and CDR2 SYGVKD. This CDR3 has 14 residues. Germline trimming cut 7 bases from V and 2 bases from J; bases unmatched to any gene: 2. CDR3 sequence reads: CAITQGAGANVLTF. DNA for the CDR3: TGTGCCATCACCCAGGGGGCTGGGGCCAACGTCCTGACTTTC.

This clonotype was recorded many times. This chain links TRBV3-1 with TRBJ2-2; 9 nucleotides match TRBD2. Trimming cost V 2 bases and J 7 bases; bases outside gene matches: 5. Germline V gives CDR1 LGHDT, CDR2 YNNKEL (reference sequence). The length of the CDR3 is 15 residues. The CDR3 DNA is TGTGCCAGCAGCCAACTAGCGGGAAAATTCGGGGAGCTGTTTTTT. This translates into CASSQLAGKFGELFF.